These 19 T cell receptor beta chains came from one sample sequenced in a study of T-cell reconstitution after alpha-beta-depleted transplantation in children. Molecular barcoding with unique molecular identifiers was used for the TCRbeta library. A single record per CDR3 protein comes from TCRdb applying MiXCR to the PCR reads. The sample holds some 240,000 distinct CDR3 sequences; around 12% are singletons and the top ten take about 2.6%. This specimen was PBMCs from the stem cell graft donor, taken from the stem cell graft. These receptors all come from a human donor who donated a stem cell graft to a child with acute lymphoblastic leukemia.

CDR3 residues: CASTQWTGGSYEQYF. The CDR3 coding sequence is TGTGCCAGCACCCAATGGACAGGGGGATCCTACGAGCAGTACTTC. This chain connects TRBV7-2 to TRBJ2-7, with 10 bases aligning to TRBD1. CDR1 and CDR2 from the germline V gene are SGHTA and FQGNSA. V lost 7 bases to trimming and J lost 1 base; unmatched junction nucleotides: 7. The CDR3 is 15 residues long.

This clonotype was seen at least ten times. The chain couples TRBV7-2 to TRBJ1-4; D unclear. The ends were cut back, 5 bases at V and 0 bases at J, with 7 bases in the middle. This CDR3 is built from 14 residues. Germline values: CDR1 SGHTA, CDR2 FQGNSA. CDR3 DNA: TGTGCCAGCAGCACCACAGCAACTAATGAAAAACTGTTTTTT. This translates into CASSTTATNEKLFF.

This clonotype occurred many times. One end of the junction varies from germline; a read error may be responsible. This chain joins TRBV12-3 or TRBV12-4 and TRBJ1-1; 7 bases map to TRBD1. The CDR3 is 15 amino acids. CDR3 coding DNA: TGTGCCAGCAGGTTAGGGACAGCCAAAAACACTGAAGCTTTCTTT. Translated: CASRLGTAKNTEAFF.

The rearrangement joins TRBV4-2 to TRBJ2-6, with D tentatively TRBD1 (5 bases). Germline V CDR1 and CDR2: LGHNA, YNFKEQ. V lost 0 bases and J lost 0, with 9 bases in between. This CDR3 is 17 amino acids long. This chain's CDR3 is CASSQENRRSGANVLTF. The CDR3 DNA reads TGTGCCAGCAGCCAAGAGAACAGGCGCTCTGGGGCCAACGTCCTGACTTTC.

V usage is TRBV10-3 and J usage is TRBJ2-5; D call uncertain. The V and J ends lost 3 bases and 1 base respectively, with 6 bases between them. In germline, CDR1 is ENHRY, CDR2 SYGVKD. The CDR3 runs to 13 residues. CDR3 sequence reads: CAISDGSQETQYF. The CDR3 coding sequence is TGTGCCATCAGTGACGGGTCCCAAGAGACCCAGTACTTC.

This clonotype has ten or more counts. The chain links TRBV7-2 to TRBJ1-4; D unclear. This CDR3 contains 14 residues. The V gene lost 2 bases and the J gene lost 7 bases, with 11 bases spanning the gap. CDR1 is SGHTA and CDR2 is FQGNSA in the germline V gene. As DNA, the CDR3 is TGTGCCAGCAGCTTAAGTAGGGTTTCTGAAAAACTGTTTTTT. Protein product: CASSLSRVSEKLFF.

A few counts support this clonotype. V gene TRBV19 combines with J gene TRBJ1-1; no clear D gene. Germline V gene data show CDR1 as LNHDA and CDR2 as SQIVND (reference sequence). The CDR3 loop spans 12 amino acids. V was clipped by 7 bases and J by 4 bases, with 10 bases between them. CDR3 residues: CASMRQSTEAFF. CDR3 bases: TGTGCCAGTATGAGGCAGAGCACTGAAGCTTTCTTT.

In its sample, this clonotype was seen a few times. The chain uses TRBV14 and TRBJ1-6; D is uncertain. There are 19 residues in the CDR3. V was shortened by 0 bases and J by 0 bases, with 15 bases between the two germline ends. Germline V lookup: CDR1 SGHDN, CDR2 FVKESK. CDR3 sequence: CASSQDHRNRSSYNSPLHF. DNA of the CDR3: TGTGCCAGCAGCCAAGATCATAGGAATAGGAGCTCCTATAATTCACCCCTCCACTTT.

This clonotype was observed many times. The rearrangement uses TRBV25-1 and TRBJ2-2; D uncertain. From germline, CDR1 is MGHDK and CDR2 SYGVNS. Between the trimmed V and J ends, which lost 3 bases and 9 bases, there was a span of 8 bases. This CDR3 is built from 12 residues. The CDR3 protein is CASSDRVWELFF. DNA of the CDR3: TGTGCCAGCAGTGATAGGGTCTGGGAGCTGTTTTTT.

This chain joins TRBV7-3 and TRBJ2-6; 7 nucleotides line up with TRBD1. The CDR3 sequence is 16 residues long. Germline CDR1 SGHTA, CDR2 FQGTGA. J was trimmed by 4 bases and V by 5 bases; bases with no gene match: 8. CDR3 DNA: TGTGCCAGCAGCACCCGACAGGGAGCGGGGGCCAACGTCCTGACTTTC. Protein product: CASSTRQGAGANVLTF.

The table lists this clonotype with many counts. The chain joins TRBV10-3 to TRBJ2-7; no reliable D call. Germline lookup yields CDR1 ENHRY and CDR2 SYGVKD. This CDR3 contains 12 residues. V gave up 8 bases and J gave up 12 bases, with 20 bases separating them. DNA for the CDR3: TGTGCCATCCAGAGTAGGACGGAGAAATTGTACTTC. It yields the protein CAIQSRTEKLYF.

The table lists this clonotype with many counts. The chain couples TRBV9 to TRBJ2-2; perhaps TRBD1 as D (6 bases). Trimming shortened V by 0 bases and J by 13 bases, and 13 bases separated the two germline ends. The V gene's germline CDR1 is SGDLS and CDR2 YYNGEE. This CDR3 comprises 13 residues. In nucleotides, the CDR3 is TGTGCCAGCAGCGTAGGCCTGACAGGAATGCTGTTTTTT. Residues: CASSVGLTGMLFF.

This clonotype was seen at least ten times. V gene TRBV6-2 or TRBV6-3 combines with J gene TRBJ2-5; D is ambiguous. Germline V lookup: CDR1 MNHEY, CDR2 SVGEGT. The V gene lost 7 bases and the J gene lost 1 base, with 13 bases spanning the gap. The CDR3 consists of 14 residues. CDR3 amino acids: CASTGEQIQETQYF. The CDR3 DNA follows: TGTGCCAGCACGGGCGAGCAGATCCAAGAGACCCAGTACTTC.

This clonotype was recorded at least ten times. The J gene is TRBJ2-2, the V gene TRBV27; TRBD2 matches at 7 bases. V was clipped by 6 bases and J by 5 bases; unmatched bases: 6. Germline loops: CDR1 MNHEY, CDR2 SMNVEV (reference sequence). The CDR3 runs to 14 residues. This CDR3 reads CASRKRDSTGELFF. Written as DNA, the CDR3 is TGTGCCAGCAGAAAGCGGGACTCGACCGGGGAGCTGTTTTTT.

The chain combines TRBV7-9 with TRBJ1-2; D ambiguous. V lost 1 base and J 4 bases, leaving 16 bases between the germline ends. CDR3 length: 16 amino acids. The germline gives CDR1 SEHNR, CDR2 FQNEAQ (reference sequence). The DNA for the CDR3 is TGTGCCAGCAGCTTAGGAAGGAGACGATATACCTATGGCTACACCTTC. It specifies CASSLGRRRYTYGYTF.

This clonotype has ten or more counts. The V call is TRBV20-1, the J call TRBJ2-3; D uncertain. Deletions cut 6 bases from V and 5 bases from J, with 9 bases between. The CDR3 has 11 amino acids. The germline gives CDR1 DFQATT, CDR2 SNEGSKA (reference sequence). DNA for the CDR3: TGCAGTGCCCTCAGTAAAGATACGCAGTATTTT. It specifies CSALSKDTQYF.

This clonotype was seen ten or more times. The CDR3 spells CAISEPEQGQSSYEQYF. The CDR3 nucleotides read TGTGCCATCAGTGAGCCAGAACAGGGGCAAAGCTCCTACGAGCAGTACTTC. The V and J genes are TRBV10-3 and TRBJ2-7; the match to TRBD1 covers 7 bases. The length of the CDR3 is 17 residues. The V gene's germline CDR1 is ENHRY and CDR2 SYGVKD. V was clipped by 2 bases and J by 0 bases; unmatched bases: 10.

This clonotype was seen at least ten times. The chain recombines TRBV6-5 with TRBJ2-2, with D perhaps TRBD2 (5 bases). The CDR3 is 13 residues long. The ends were cut back, 2 bases at V and 8 bases at J, with 9 bases in the middle. Germline V gives CDR1 MNHEY, CDR2 SVGAGI. Here the CDR3 DNA reads TGTGCCAGCAGTTACCCCGGGGATGGGGAGCTGTTTTTT. Protein: CASSYPGDGELFF.

The CDR3 reads CASSRRTGGTNIQYF. The CDR3 DNA sequence: TGTGCCAGCAGCCGTCGTACAGGGGGAACGAACATTCAGTACTTC. The V call is TRBV7-2, the J call TRBJ2-4; TRBD1 matches at 8 bases. The germline V gene has CDR1 SGHTA and CDR2 FQGNSA. The CDR3 is made up of 15 amino acids. V shed 5 bases and J 7 bases; nucleotides not matched to a gene: 10.